This T cell receptor beta chain was found in a study of immune heterogeneity within non-small cell lung tumors. Study-level findings and limits: Between one patient and another, high-frequency T-cell receptor beta clonotypes were largely distinct. Alongside site-unique high-frequency clones, identical dominant CDR3 beta clonotypes recurred across tumor sites within a patient.

After removal of 6 bases from V and 2 bases from J, the junction contained 11 bases not matched to a gene. This CDR3 spans 15 amino acids. CDR1 is SGHRS, CDR2 YFSETQ, per germline. Bulk tumor genomic DNA, roughly 590 ng per sample, was used as template. In surgery, several biopsies were collected from each primary tumor at widely spaced sites. Those enrolled were patients newly diagnosed with untreated non-small cell lung cancer and undergoing curative surgery. Patients newly diagnosed with non-small cell lung cancer and having curative-intent surgery served as donors. TCR beta CDR3 was amplified by multiplex PCR using 32 V and 13 J primers. TCRdb called the multiplex PCR reads again in MiXCR, with one record for every CDR3 protein. The sample holds some 30,000 distinct CDR3 sequences, 25% to 30% seen once. To note about this clonotype: What it recognizes is unknown.

The TCR sequence derives from a man aged 35-49 years with non-small cell lung cancer. The J gene is TRBJ2-7, the V gene TRBV5-1, with 7 nucleotides matching TRBD2. Sequenced material: lung tumor tissue. The CDR3 spells CASNIGGEITYEQYF. In DNA, the CDR3 is TGCGCCAGCAACATTGGGGGGGAAATCACCTACGAGCAGTACTTC.